The 28 T cell receptor beta chains given below trace back to one sample, sequenced in a study of blood T cell repertoires in COVID-19. Here immunoSEQ multiplex PCR was the method, and the copy in TCRdb shows in-frame clones only, minus some. The sample has 200,000 to 250,000 clones, 70% to 90% seen once. Sequencing was carried out using PBMCs or T cells enriched from blood (not recorded which). The receptors derive from a woman in her forties or fifties who had recovered from COVID-19.

Concerning this clone itself: The same CDR3 arises from other DNA sequences in this sample as well. The rearrangement links TRBV2 to TRBJ2-7; 13 positions agree with TRBD2. Germline V gene lookup returns CDR1 SNHLY and CDR2 FYNNEI. The CDR3 extends over 14 amino acids. V lost 6 bases to trimming and J lost 6 bases; unmatched junction nucleotides: 5. The CDR3 bases are TGTGCCAGCAGCGGACTAGCGGGAGCTTCCGAGCAGTACTTC. Its translation is CASSGLAGASEQYF.

The chain combines TRBV28 with TRBJ2-4; 8 nucleotides align to TRBD2. The CDR3 is made up of 15 amino acids. Germline assignment: CDR1 MDHEN and CDR2 SYDVKM. The J segment lost 4 bases and the V segment lost 3 bases, leaving 5 bases of the junction unmatched. The chain's CDR3 is CASSLVSGTKNIQYF. CDR3 DNA sequence: TGTGCCAGCAGTTTGGTTAGCGGGACAAAAAACATTCAGTACTTC.

The gene calls are TRBV10-1 and TRBJ2-1, with 8 bases matching TRBD2. Germline V CDR1 and CDR2: WNHNN, SYGVQD (reference sequence). V gave up 2 bases and J gave up 8 bases; unmatched junction bases: 11. The CDR3 loop spans 16 amino acids. The CDR3 bases are TGCGCCAGCAGTGAGGTTACGGGAGGGCCGGTAGATGAGCAGTTCTTC. Its protein is CASSEVTGGPVDEQFF.

The rearrangement links TRBV6-5 to TRBJ1-4; D remains unclear. V lost 0 bases to trimming and J lost 0 bases, with 5 bases between them. The CDR3 spans 15 residues. Germline loops: CDR1 MNHEY, CDR2 SVGAGI. DNA for the CDR3: TGTGCCAGCAGTTACTCCGGAGCAACTAATGAAAAACTGTTTTTT. It translates to CASSYSGATNEKLFF.

This chain connects TRBV18 to TRBJ2-3; 10 bases are shared with TRBD2. CDR3 length equals 15 residues. The V and J ends lost 3 bases and 5 bases, in that order; junction bases with no gene match: 5. Germline V gene sequence: CDR1 KGHSH, CDR2 LQKENI. In nucleotides, the CDR3 is TGTGCCAGCTCACCCTCTAGCGGGAGCCAAGATACGCAGTATTTT. Its translation: CASSPSSGSQDTQYF.

The rearrangement joins TRBV5-6 to TRBJ2-7; maybe TRBD1 (5 bases). Trimming left V 2 bases short and J 0 bases short, with 12 bases between. This CDR3 has 15 amino acids. The V gene's germline CDR1 is SGHDT and CDR2 YYEEEE. The CDR3: CASSFYRTSSYEQYF. The CDR3, as DNA: TGTGCCAGCAGCTTTTACAGGACGTCCTCCTACGAGCAGTACTTC.

The chain employs TRBV27 and TRBJ2-7; D might be TRBD1 (8 bases). V was trimmed by 5 bases and J by 3 bases, leaving 23 bases between them. From germline, CDR1 is MNHEY and CDR2 SMNVEV (reference sequence). The CDR3 has 17 residues. The CDR3 reads CASSPARGAGGDYEQYF. The CDR3 DNA reads TGTGCCAGCAGTCCCGCTCGGGGGGCAGGGGGCGACTACGAGCAGTACTTC.

This chain uses TRBV6-5 with TRBJ2-2; D unclear. The ends were cut back, 0 bases at V and 7 bases at J, with 6 bases in the middle. The CDR3 length is 13 residues. From germline, CDR1 is MNHEY and CDR2 SVGAGI. CDR3 sequence reads: CASSYSLSGELFF. The DNA for the CDR3 is TGTGCCAGCAGTTACTCGCTCAGCGGGGAGCTGTTTTTT.

CDR3 residues: CASSLIRGQGAREQYF. The DNA of the CDR3 is TGTGCCAGCAGCTTAATAAGGGGACAGGGGGCGAGAGAGCAGTACTTC. The chain carries TRBV7-8 and TRBJ2-7; 12 nucleotides align to TRBD1. This CDR3 region has 16 residues. V dropped 2 bases and J dropped 7; count of bases not matched to a gene: 9. Per germline, CDR1 SGHVS and CDR2 FQNEAQ. The complete variable domain, with remaining parts taken from reference TRBV7-8 and TRBJ2-7, reads GAGVSQSPRYKVAKRGQDVALRCDPISGHVSLFWYQQALGQGPEFLTYFQNEAQLDKSGLPSDRFFAERPEGSVSTLKIQRTQQEDSAVYLCASSLIRGQGAREQYFGPGTRLTVT.

CDR3 sequence: CATSRDAVPGDTQYF. Here the CDR3 DNA reads TGTGCCACCAGCAGAGATGCGGTCCCGGGGGATACGCAGTATTTT. The V call is TRBV15, the J call TRBJ2-3, with a weak D call TRBD2 (5 bases). Germline V CDR1 and CDR2: LNHNV, YYDKDF (reference sequence). V lost 0 bases and J 6 bases, leaving 13 bases between the germline ends. The CDR3 length is 15 residues.

The J gene is TRBJ1-6, the V gene TRBV11-2; D is uncertain. V was cut by 1 base and J by 8 bases, with 12 bases left in between. This CDR3 has 15 residues. Germline V lookup: CDR1 SGHAT, CDR2 FQNNGV. In nucleotides, the CDR3 is TGTGCCAGCAGCTTAGCCGAGGGCTCGTATTCACCCCTCCACTTT. This sequence encodes CASSLAEGSYSPLHF.

V is TRBV7-8 and J is TRBJ1-1; D is unresolved. V lost 5 bases and J lost 5, with 9 bases in between. Per germline, CDR1 SGHVS and CDR2 FQNEAQ. This CDR3 has 12 amino acids. The CDR3 sequence: CASSPDTTEAFF. The CDR3 bases are TGTGCCAGCAGCCCAGACACTACTGAAGCTTTCTTT.

This clone was recorded only once. The V gene is TRBV18, the J gene TRBJ1-2; 9 bases are a match to TRBD1. The CDR3 runs 15 residues. V lost 3 bases, J lost 8 bases, and 10 bases stayed unmatched. Germline CDR1 and CDR2: KGHSH and LQKENI. This CDR3 reads CASSPPGQGVDGYTF. The CDR3 nucleotides are TGTGCCAGCTCACCCCCGGGACAGGGTGTCGACGGCTACACCTTC. The variable domain in full, completed from reference TRBV18 and TRBJ1-2, reads NAGVMQNPRHLVRRRGQEARLRCSPMKGHSHVYWYRQLPEEGLKFMVYLQKENIIDESGMPKERFSAEFPKEGPSILRIQQVVRGDSAAYFCASSPPGQGVDGYTFGSGTRLTVV.

The rearrangement joins TRBV10-3 to TRBJ1-1, with 7 positions matching TRBD1. The length of the CDR3 is 15 residues. Germline CDR1 ENHRY, CDR2 SYGVKD. Trimming cost V 4 bases and J 0 bases; bases outside gene matches: 5. The CDR3 protein is CAISGDSNMNTEAFF. For the CDR3, the DNA is TGTGCCATCAGTGGGGACAGTAACATGAACACTGAAGCTTTCTTT.

This clone occurred a few times. The chain carries TRBV28 and TRBJ1-6; D remains ambiguous. Germline V gene data show CDR1 as MDHEN and CDR2 as SYDVKM. The ends were cut back, 6 bases at V and 4 bases at J, with 19 bases in the middle. CDR3 length equals 17 residues. CDR3 sequence reads: CASSTPVGDFYNSPLHF. DNA for the CDR3: TGTGCCAGCAGCACCCCGGTCGGAGACTTTTATAATTCACCCCTCCACTTT.

The chain joins TRBV2 to TRBJ1-1, with TRBD1 matching 10 bases. The CDR3 has 15 residues. V was clipped by 7 bases and J by 2 bases; unmatched bases: 7. CDR1 and CDR2 from the germline V gene are SNHLY and FYNNEI. The CDR3 region has the DNA TGTGCCAGCACCCTCGACAGGGGGCAAAACACTGAAGCTTTCTTT. This encodes CASTLDRGQNTEAFF. The entire variable domain, with the rest obtained from reference TRBV2 and TRBJ1-1, is as follows: EPEVTQTPSHQVTQMGQEVILRCVPISNHLYFYWYRQILGQKVEFLVSFYNNEISEKSEIFDDQFSVERPDGSNFTLKIRSTKLEDSAMYFCASTLDRGQNTEAFFGQGTRLTVV.

The chain has TRBV27 and TRBJ2-2; the D is unclear. Germline V gives CDR1 MNHEY, CDR2 SMNVEV (reference sequence). Trimming cost V 3 bases and J 4 bases, with 3 bases left between them. This CDR3 has 12 residues. CDR3 protein: CASSFSTGELFF. CDR3 sequence (DNA): TGTGCCAGCAGTTTCAGCACCGGGGAGCTGTTTTTT.

The V call is TRBV2, the J call TRBJ1-2; 9 bases align to TRBD1. The germline V gene encodes CDR1 SNHLY and CDR2 FYNNEI. The CDR3 has 13 amino acids. J was trimmed by 5 bases and V by 9 bases; bases with no gene match: 7. The CDR3: CASTGTGQYGYTF. In nucleotides, the CDR3 is TGTGCCAGTACCGGGACAGGGCAATATGGCTACACCTTC.

The CDR3 nucleotides read TGTGCCACCAGCAGAGCCTTTCTAGCGGGAGCAGCTGAGCAGTTCTTC. It yields the protein CATSRAFLAGAAEQFF. The chain joins TRBV15 to TRBJ2-1; 10 bases match TRBD2. The CDR3 runs to 16 residues. The V gene end was trimmed by 1 base and the J gene end by 9 bases; junction bases not matched to a gene: 9. Germline CDR1 and CDR2: LNHNV and YYDKDF (reference sequence).

The V gene is TRBV14, the J gene TRBJ2-1; perhaps TRBD1 as D (6 bases). The CDR3 spans 18 residues. Trimming shortened V by 4 bases and J by 4 bases, and 23 bases separated the two germline ends. Germline CDR1 and CDR2: SGHDN and FVKESK. For the CDR3, the DNA is TGTGCCAGCAGCCTATCTAACCGGGACACCTACTGGTACAATGAGCAGTTCTTC. Its protein product is CASSLSNRDTYWYNEQFF.

The genes are TRBV18 and TRBJ2-1; D not resolved. Germline V gene lookup returns CDR1 KGHSH and CDR2 LQKENI. The V gene lost 5 bases and the J gene lost 3 bases, with 11 bases spanning the gap. CDR3 length: 14 residues. The CDR3: CASSAPGRYNEQFF. CDR3 nucleotides: TGTGCCAGCTCAGCGCCGGGTCGCTACAATGAGCAGTTCTTC.

The chain combines TRBV27 with TRBJ2-3; 11 bases line up with TRBD1. V trimming: 2 bases; J trimming: 4 bases; junction bases outside the gene matches: 2. Germline V gene data show CDR1 as MNHEY and CDR2 as SMNVEV (reference sequence). The CDR3 runs 15 residues. The CDR3 loop reads CASSLGTGGPDTQYF. In DNA form, the CDR3 reads TGTGCCAGCAGTTTAGGGACAGGGGGGCCAGATACGCAGTATTTT.

The count of this clone is one. The genes are TRBV23-1 and TRBJ1-1; maybe TRBD1 (5 bases). TRBV23-1 is treated as an ORF (open reading frame) with a function not yet certain. The V and J ends lost 3 bases and 4 bases respectively, with 15 bases between them. The CDR3 has 15 residues. The CDR3 loop reads CASSQPRAGLTEAFF. CDR3 bases: TGCGCCAGCAGTCAGCCCCGAGCAGGGCTCACTGAAGCTTTCTTT.

The table lists this clone with a few counts. CDR3: CASSASTGQKGQGADYGYTF. The CDR3, as DNA: TGTGCCAGCAGTGCAAGCACGGGGCAAAAAGGACAGGGGGCGGACTATGGCTACACCTTC. The chain combines TRBV28 with TRBJ1-2, with TRBD1 matching over 11 bases. J gave up 3 bases and V 5 bases, and 20 bases lay outside the gene matches. This CDR3 is built from 20 residues. Looked up from germline, CDR1 is MDHEN and CDR2 is SYDVKM.

J is TRBJ1-2 and V is TRBV28; D gene ambiguous. CDR3 length: 16 residues. Germline values: CDR1 MDHEN, CDR2 SYDVKM. The CDR3: CGAVSLQGTDYYGYTF. The CDR3 DNA sequence: TGTGGAGCGGTGAGTCTTCAAGGCACAGATTACTATGGCTACACCTTC.

J is TRBJ1-1 and V is TRBV6-2 or TRBV6-3; 9 bases line up with TRBD1. Trimming took 4 bases from V and 4 from J; bases not matched to a gene: 10. The germline V gene has CDR1 MNHEY and CDR2 SVGEGT. The CDR3 is 16 amino acids. In DNA, the CDR3 is TGTGCCAGCAGTTCCATGGGACAGGGAAGGTTCACTGAAGCTTTCTTT. This translates into CASSSMGQGRFTEAFF.

The chain has TRBV5-4 and TRBJ2-5; TRBD2 might be the D (6 bases). The V gene's germline CDR1 is SGHNT and CDR2 YYREEE (reference sequence). The CDR3 runs 14 residues. Trimming pared 1 base from V and 3 bases from J, leaving 10 bases between. This chain's CDR3 is CASSLSQREETQYF. The CDR3 DNA follows: TGTGCCAGCAGCTTGTCCCAGCGGGAAGAGACCCAGTACTTC.

V is TRBV5-1 and J is TRBJ2-1, with 11 nucleotides matching TRBD1. V lost 4 bases, J lost 8 bases, and 2 bases stayed unmatched. This CDR3 is built from 13 residues. The germline V gene has CDR1 SGHRS and CDR2 YFSETQ. CDR3 region: CASSLGQGDEQFF. The DNA for the CDR3 is TGCGCCAGCAGCCTGGGACAGGGGGATGAGCAGTTCTTC.